Sequencing of this T cell receptor (beta chain) was carried out in a study of Graves' ophthalmopathy and Graves' hyperthyroidism. RNA transcripts yielded amplified TCR beta CDR3 regions. RT-PCR with HTBI primers came first, then second-round multiplex PCR. Via MiXCR, TCRdb re-called the multiplex PCR reads, giving one row per CDR3 protein. The sample lists 450,000 or so distinct CDR3 sequences, approximately 14% occurring once. PBMCs stemmed from 9 to 10 ml of fresh peripheral blood. This CDR3 contains 16 residues. The V gene end was trimmed by 1 base and the J gene end by 7 bases; junction bases not matched to a gene: 4. Per germline, CDR1 SGHNT and CDR2 YENEEA. This clonotype appeared a few times.

The V and J genes are TRBV11-3 and TRBJ2-2, with 12 bases identical to TRBD2. The sequence came from a woman aged 30 to 39 with Graves' ophthalmopathy. The sequencing sample was made of blood. CDR3 DNA sequence: TGTGCCAGCAGCTTAGTCCTAGCGGGAGGGAGCGGGGAGCTGTTTTTT. As protein: CASSLVLAGGSGELFF.